These 21 T cell receptor beta chains originate from one sample sequenced in a study of blood T cell repertoires in COVID-19. Generated by immunoSEQ multiplex PCR, the TCRdb table keeps only in-frame clones and is missing some. The repertoire holds about 320,000 clones, with about 91% as singletons. Sequencing was carried out using peripheral blood. All receptors derive from a woman in her 30s with COVID-19, enrolled during active disease.

J is TRBJ2-2 and V is TRBV6-1; TRBD2 matches 12 bases. The germline gives CDR1 MNHNS, CDR2 SASEGT. This CDR3 spans 18 amino acids. V was pared by 4 bases and J by 2 bases, with 8 bases of the junction left unmatched. CDR3 protein: CASSAPSGGEINTGELFF. The CDR3 bases are TGTGCCAGCAGTGCCCCTAGCGGGGGGGAAATAAACACCGGGGAGCTGTTTTTT.

The DNA for the CDR3 is TGTGCCAGCAGTTACTCGGGAGTGAGGATAGGTGAGCAGTTCTTC. As protein: CASSYSGVRIGEQFF. V usage is TRBV6-6 and J usage is TRBJ2-1; D might be TRBD2 (5 bases). The germline V gene has CDR1 MNHNY and CDR2 SVGAGI (reference sequence). Trimming cost V 0 bases and J 9 bases, with 15 bases left between them. CDR3 length: 15 amino acids.

The chain recombines TRBV5-8 with TRBJ1-5, with a weak D call TRBD1 (6 bases). Between the trimmed V and J ends, which lost 2 bases and 6 bases, there was a span of 9 bases. Germline V CDR1 and CDR2: SGHTS, YDEGEE. This CDR3 region has 13 residues. This CDR3 is CASSFGGGQPQHF. The DNA of the CDR3 is TGTGCCAGCAGCTTTGGGGGCGGTCAGCCCCAGCATTTT.

V usage is TRBV29-1 and J usage is TRBJ2-3; D might be TRBD1 (5 bases). Germline-derived CDR1 and CDR2 are SQVTM and ANQGSEA. V lost 5 bases and J 3 bases, leaving 6 bases between the germline ends. The CDR3 consists of 11 residues. CDR3 loop: CSVRGTDTQYF. CDR3 DNA sequence: TGCAGCGTTAGGGGTACAGATACGCAGTATTTT.

The chain uses TRBV7-9 and TRBJ2-7, with 9 bases aligning to TRBD1. CDR1 SEHNR and CDR2 FQNEAQ come from the germline V gene (reference sequence). CDR3 length: 14 amino acids. V was clipped by 5 bases and J by 7 bases; unmatched bases: 9. CDR3 sequence: CASSITGGPSEQYV. The CDR3 region has the DNA TGTGCCAGCAGCATTACAGGGGGCCCCTCAGAGCAGTACGTC.

As DNA, the CDR3 is TGTGCCAGCAGCTCAAGGACTAGCGGGGGCCCAAGCACAGATACGCAGTATTTT. Translating it yields CASSSRTSGGPSTDTQYF. The V call is TRBV11-3, the J call TRBJ2-3; 13 bases align to TRBD2. Per germline, CDR1 SGHNT and CDR2 YENEEA. There are 18 residues in the CDR3. The trim removed 4 bases at V and 0 bases at J, leaving 7 bases unmatched.

V gene TRBV18 combines with J gene TRBJ2-7; D gene ambiguous. The germline CDR1 and CDR2 sequences are KGHSH and LQKENI. There are 13 residues in the CDR3. The germline V and J ends were trimmed by 1 base and 7 bases, with 11 bases remaining between them. The CDR3 sequence: CASSPLAGLEQYF. The CDR3 region has the DNA TGTGCCAGCTCACCACTGGCAGGTTTGGAGCAGTACTTC.

The chain has TRBV19 and TRBJ1-1; D unclear. Germline lookup yields CDR1 LNHDA and CDR2 SQIVND (reference sequence). V gave up 3 bases and J gave up 7 bases, with 15 bases separating them. This CDR3 region has 14 residues. DNA of the CDR3: TGTGCCAGTAGTATGGGCAGGCGTCAAATTGAAGCTTTCTTT. It translates to CASSMGRRQIEAFF.

The J gene is TRBJ1-6, the V gene TRBV5-4, with TRBD1 matching 7 bases. Germline V lookup: CDR1 SGHNT, CDR2 YYREEE (reference sequence). CDR3 length: 13 residues. With V trimmed by 3 bases and J by 14 bases, 8 bases remained unmatched. CDR3 bases: TGTGCCAGCAGCTGGGGGACAGCCCGCTCCCTCCACTTT. This gives the protein CASSWGTARSLHF.

The chain uses TRBV7-2 and TRBJ2-7, with 7 bases lining up with TRBD1. Trimming removed 0 bases from V and 2 bases from J; junction bases left unmatched: 1. In germline, CDR1 is SGHTA, CDR2 FQGNSA. There are 14 residues in the CDR3. CDR3 in amino acids: CASSLAGTAYEQYF. The CDR3 DNA is TGTGCCAGCAGCTTAGCCGGGACAGCCTACGAGCAGTACTTC.

V and J are TRBV11-2 and TRBJ2-7, with 11 positions matching TRBD2. Germline V gene sequence: CDR1 SGHAT, CDR2 FQNNGV. CDR3 length: 16 residues. V shed 3 bases and J 3 bases; nucleotides not matched to a gene: 7. This chain's CDR3 is CASSFTSGGFGYEQYV. The CDR3 DNA reads as TGTGCCAGCAGCTTTACTAGCGGGGGTTTCGGCTACGAGCAGTACGTC.

The J gene is TRBJ1-4, the V gene TRBV7-8; perhaps TRBD1 as D (5 bases). The CDR3 totals 15 residues. Germline lookup yields CDR1 SGHVS and CDR2 FQNEAQ. Trimming removed 5 bases at V and 0 bases at J, with 10 bases between. The CDR3 coding sequence is TGTGCCAGCAGCGCAGACAGTGCAACTAATGAAAAACTGTTTTTT. Protein product: CASSADSATNEKLFF.

The V gene is TRBV6-5, the J gene TRBJ1-3; D is perhaps TRBD1 (6 bases). This CDR3 has 14 residues. Trimming removed 2 bases from V and 4 bases from J, with 9 bases in between. The germline gives CDR1 MNHEY, CDR2 SVGAGI. For the CDR3, the DNA is TGTGCCAGCAGTTACGAACAGGGAGGAAACACCATATATTTT. Amino acids: CASSYEQGGNTIYF.

J is TRBJ1-5 and V is TRBV28, with TRBD1 matching over 7 bases. This CDR3 spans 17 amino acids. Germline lookup yields CDR1 MDHEN and CDR2 SYDVKM. V shed 3 bases, J shed 1 base, and the junction held 9 bases outside the gene matches. CDR3 sequence reads: CASSFVTGEMSNQPQHF. The CDR3 DNA follows: TGTGCCAGCAGTTTTGTTACAGGGGAAATGAGCAATCAGCCCCAGCATTTT. The whole variable domain, filled in from reference TRBV28 and TRBJ1-5, reads DVKVTQSSRYLVKRTGEKVFLECVQDMDHENMFWYRQDPGLGLRLIYFSYDVKMKEKGDIPEGYSVSREKKERFSLILESASTNQTSMYLCASSFVTGEMSNQPQHFGDGTRLSIL.

The genes are TRBV5-5 and TRBJ2-1; TRBD2 is a possible D gene (6 bases). Germline lookup yields CDR1 SGHKS and CDR2 YYEKEE (reference sequence). V was pared by 4 bases and J by 10 bases, with 21 bases between. The CDR3 is made up of 15 amino acids. The CDR3 region has the DNA TGTGCCAGCAGCCCCGTTCCGCGGGAAGTACGCGAGCAGTTCTTC. This gives the protein CASSPVPREVREQFF.

The rearrangement joins TRBV3-1 (or the pseudogene TRBV3-2) to TRBJ1-1, with D possibly being TRBD1 (6 bases). CDR3 length: 13 amino acids. The germline V and J ends were trimmed by 6 bases and 1 base, with 9 bases remaining between them. The V gene's germline CDR1 is LGHDT and CDR2 YNNKEL (reference sequence). CDR3 protein: CASSPQGNTEAFF. CDR3 sequence (DNA): TGTGCCAGCAGTCCACAGGGGAACACTGAAGCTTTCTTT.

This chain links TRBV11-2 with TRBJ2-7; 9 nucleotides agree with TRBD1. V lost 4 bases, J lost 11 bases, and 3 bases stayed unmatched. The CDR3 spans 11 residues. The germline gives CDR1 SGHAT, CDR2 FQNNGV. In nucleotides, the CDR3 is TGTGCCAGCAGCTCGGGACAGGGCGAGTACTTC. Its translation: CASSSGQGEYF.

Written as DNA, the CDR3 is TGTGCCAGCAGTCGAACCGACAGGGGCCCGATGAACACTGAAGCTTTCTTT. It is translated as CASSRTDRGPMNTEAFF. The J gene is TRBJ1-1, the V gene TRBV6-6; TRBD1 matches at 8 bases. Germline CDR1 MNHNY, CDR2 SVGAGI (reference sequence). CDR3 length equals 17 residues. Unmatched junction bases numbered 11, after V lost 5 bases and J lost 0 bases.

The V and J genes are TRBV3-1 (or the pseudogene TRBV3-2) and TRBJ1-6, with TRBD1 as a possible D gene (5 bases). The germline gives CDR1 LGHDT, CDR2 YNNKEL (reference sequence). This CDR3 is 15 amino acids long. Between the trimmed V and J ends, which lost 1 base and 9 bases, there was a span of 13 bases. This CDR3 is CASSQVWGDFSPLHF. DNA of the CDR3: TGTGCCAGCAGCCAAGTTTGGGGGGATTTTTCACCCCTCCACTTT.

The chain combines TRBV29-1 with TRBJ1-2; no definite D call. This CDR3 is 12 amino acids long. The V and J ends lost 6 bases and 6 bases respectively, with 14 bases between them. Per germline, CDR1 SQVTM and CDR2 ANQGSEA. The CDR3 coding sequence is TGCAGCGTCAAAGGACTGGAAGATGGCTACACCTTC. Residues: CSVKGLEDGYTF.

This clone occurred once. The rearrangement uses TRBV11-2 and TRBJ2-3; 11 nucleotides match TRBD2. The trim removed 2 bases at V and 1 base at J, leaving 5 bases unmatched. The CDR3 has 17 residues. Germline values: CDR1 SGHAT, CDR2 FQNNGV. The CDR3 protein is CASSLTLAGGGTDTQYF. Written as DNA, the CDR3 is TGTGCCAGCAGCTTAACGCTAGCGGGGGGAGGCACAGATACGCAGTATTTT.